This TCR beta chain is from a study of CD8 T cells in ankylosing spondylitis. Study conclusions and caveats: Disease-associated clones were CD8+ and fairly uncommon in peripheral blood. A subset of motif variants has previously been described in the synovial fluid and blood of reactive arthritis. Matched ankylosing spondylitis synovial fluid reportedly contained a significantly enriched population of disease-linked clones.

The CDR3 runs 12 residues. The ends were cut back, 4 bases at V and 0 bases at J, with 4 bases in the middle. Germline CDR1 reads MNHEY; CDR2 reads SMNVEV (reference sequence). This clonotype was seen repeatedly, ten times or more. No antigen is known for it. The TCR beta libraries were generated through quantitative 5'-RACE incorporating molecular barcodes. TCRdb analysed the 5' RACE reads with MiXCR anew, one entry per CDR3 protein. The sample includes about 130,000 distinct CDR3 sequences, roughly 7.3% seen only once; the top ten take 12%. Specimen: blood, either unsorted or a sorted T cell fraction (not recorded which). The clonotype originates from a male donor with ankylosing spondylitis or in good health (not recorded which). This rearrangement joins TRBV27 to TRBJ2-7; D ambiguous. Here the CDR3 reads CASSSYSYEQYF. CDR3 DNA sequence: TGTGCCAGCAGTTCCTACTCCTACGAGCAGTACTTC.